Included here is one T cell receptor beta chain sequence, with context. This clonotype was recorded at least ten times. This receptor's antigen is unknown. No base quality values were provided; no much bigger clone lies one nucleotide off. Ficoll-Paque density gradient centrifugation was used to isolate PBMCs. This entry is derived from a study of T-cell memory formation after mild COVID-19 (dated by TCRdb to about 2021). Background for the entire study: Most TCR sequence clusters were specific to one of the two donors. In a couple of donors, T-cell clones that expanded and contracted after mild COVID-19 were tracked by sequencing TCRalpha and TCRbeta repertoires over time. Two young, previously healthy adult volunteers made up the cohort, one male and one female. Overall study outcomes, separate from this receptor: SARS-CoV-2 specificity of the second-wave clones peaking on day 37 was not confirmed. Clones that contracted from day 15 to 85 showed balanced CD4/CD8 phenotypes, whereas a second wave of clones that expanded from day 15 to 37 leaned towards CD4+. Contracting CD4+ clones were located mainly in the CM and EM memory subsets, whereas CD8+ clones were found to be enriched in EMRA. Only two mild cases were covered in the study, and larger cohorts including severe cases with pre-infection samples were considered necessary. The detection of some responding clones in pre-infection memory suggests that pre-existing cross-reactive memory T cells joined the SARS-CoV-2 response.

The data were produced on an Illumina NovaSeq 6000. Using 5'RACE with constant-segment primers, TCRalpha and TCRbeta cDNA libraries were constructed, with sample barcodes and unique molecular identifiers added in the process. RNA was extracted from every sample with Trizol reagent. Library amplification was performed in two PCR steps, and a second sample barcode and Illumina TruSeq adapters were introduced in the second step. The libraries were sequenced on an Illumina NovaSeq using 2 x 150 bp paired-end reads. Per the source publication's procedure: The reads were demultiplexed and collapsed into UMI-guided consensus sequences using migec v1.2.7. Using mixcr v2.1.11, UMI consensuses were aligned to TRA and TRB V and J templates and then assembled into clonotypes. Clonotypes were classified as expanded or contracted when called significant by both edgeR and NoisET, with noise models trained on biological replicates. For edgeR calls, the thresholds were a false discovery rate-adjusted p below 0.01 and a log2 fold-change of 1. As an exploratory analysis of dynamics, PCA with hierarchical clustering was applied to max-normalized trajectories of the 1000 most abundant clonotypes. Separately sequenced CD4+ and CD8+ repertoires were used to assign a CD4 or CD8 phenotype to each responding clone. TCRdb redid the processing of the public reads, applying fastp at Q25 and MiXCR, and retained in-frame beta chains. Each record represents a unique CDR3 protein, reported with the most common genes and DNA among its rows. The V and J calls follow TCRdb's processing rather than the paper's. A total of approximately 500,000 distinct CDR3 sequences appear in this sample, more than 20% of them only once. Roughly an eighth of the sample rests with the top ten.

The sample comprised PBMCs or a T cell subset sorted from them (not recorded which). The source of this sequence is an adult woman who had mild COVID-19 (a few samples of this study predate the infection). The sample titles of this study are shuffled in the database, so cell type and time point are left out; the donor was told from shared clones.

The nucleotide sequence reads TGTGCCAGCAGCCACCTCGGCGGCACTGAAGCTTTCTTT. Its translation reads: CASSHLGGTEAFF. The sequence is built from TRBV14 and TRBJ1-1; the D gene is unclear. From a lookup of the germline V gene, CDR1 and CDR2 are SGHDN and FVKESK. V drops 3 bases and J drops 4 bases, leaving 9 bases in between. Inclusive of the bounding cysteine and phenylalanine, the CDR3 is 13 residues long. The entry retains the CDR3 DNA only, 39 bases that are in frame from base 1.